This TCR beta chain was captured in a study of T cell repertoires in cytomegalovirus infection. TCRdb recomputed calls from the reads with MiXCR, one row per CDR3 protein. Seen here are hundreds of thousands of distinct CDR3 sequences, roughly 30% observed once, and the top ten hold around a sixth. In its sample, this clonotype was seen many times. Its specificity is not known. This specimen consisted of cultured PBMCs, obtained from culture after CMV antigen stimulation. The sequence was obtained from a human donor in good health (CMV status not recorded). Some clones in this sample may be carry-over from other donors' samples.

The CDR3 nucleotides read TGTGCCAGCAGTTTAAGGGCAGGGGGTTCCCTATCTGGGGCCAACGTCCTGACTTTC. This translates into CASSLRAGGSLSGANVLTF. V is TRBV12-3 or TRBV12-4 and J is TRBJ2-6; 7 positions match TRBD1. The J segment lost 1 base and the V segment lost 2 bases, leaving 11 bases of the junction unmatched. The CDR3 totals 19 residues.